At least ten counts were recorded for the clone carrying this TCR beta chain. Its antigen is currently unknown. There are 12 residues in the CDR3. Germline V lookup: CDR1 MNHEY, CDR2 SVGEGT. The germline V and J ends were trimmed by 4 bases and 9 bases, with 10 bases remaining between them. These data are taken from a study of identical twins. Study-level points and caveats: Insertion counts were lower in abundant cord blood beta clonotypes, a trend that memory repertoires did not show. Possibly, invariant MAIT and iNKT cells partly confounded zero-insertion analyses. The authors drew conclusions from cross-sectional statistical analysis rather than following the same donors. Twins shared beta out-of-frame sequences in excess, but this excess was weaker.

One entry per CDR3 protein, called by TCRdb with MiXCR from the 5' RACE reads. Of about 160,000 distinct CDR3 sequences detected, around 3.6% appear once; the ten largest clones hold 7% to 10%. The clonotype was recovered from a man between 18 and 29 years old in good health. The sample was memory T cells sorted from blood. The rearrangement uses TRBV6-2 or TRBV6-3 and TRBJ2-1; D gene unclear. CDR3 DNA sequence: TGTGCCAGCAGTTCGCTGGCCAGTGAGCAGTTCTTC. Translation: CASSSLASEQFF.